The 15 T cell receptor beta chains below come from one sample, sequenced in a study of blood T cell repertoires in COVID-19. Method: immunoSEQ multiplex PCR; TCRdb's copy keeps in-frame clones and lacks some. The sample includes roughly 160,000 clones, 75% to 85% of them seen just once. The specimen was peripheral blood. The source is a woman in her sixties or seventies with COVID-19, enrolled during active disease.

V usage is TRBV18 and J usage is TRBJ2-3; 8 bases line up with TRBD2. The CDR3 has 16 residues. Germline V CDR1 and CDR2: KGHSH, LQKENI. The junction had 7 bases not matched to a gene; V was cut back by 3 bases and J by 2 bases. The CDR3 is CASSPVLADNTDTQYF. The CDR3 DNA reads TGTGCCAGCTCACCCGTACTAGCGGACAACACAGATACGCAGTATTTT. Supplemented by reference TRBV18 and TRBJ2-3, the full variable domain reads NAGVMQNPRHLVRRRGQEARLRCSPMKGHSHVYWYRQLPEEGLKFMVYLQKENIIDESGMPKERFSAEFPKEGPSILRIQQVVRGDSAAYFCASSPVLADNTDTQYFGPGTRLTVL.

The chain is built from TRBV29-1 and TRBJ2-2, with TRBD1 matching over 8 bases. The germline gives CDR1 SQVTM, CDR2 ANQGSEA. V lost 4 bases to trimming and J lost 3 bases; unmatched junction nucleotides: 7. CDR3 size: 15 residues. Here the CDR3 DNA reads TGCAGCGTTGGTCCAGGGGGCTCTGACACCGGGGAGCTGTTTTTT. Its protein product is CSVGPGGSDTGELFF.

This clone appeared a single time. This sequence joins TRBV30 and TRBJ1-5; perhaps TRBD1 as D (5 bases). The germline V and J ends were trimmed by 0 bases and 5 bases, with 8 bases remaining between them. Germline V gene lookup returns CDR1 GTSNPN and CDR2 SVGIG (reference sequence). CDR3 size: 13 residues. This chain's CDR3 is CAWSVGPDQPQHF. The CDR3, as DNA: TGTGCCTGGAGTGTGGGGCCAGATCAGCCCCAGCATTTT.

J is TRBJ2-3 and V is TRBV11-2; TRBD1 matches at 9 bases. V shed 1 base and J 4 bases; nucleotides not matched to a gene: 3. The germline gives CDR1 SGHAT, CDR2 FQNNGV. The length of the CDR3 is 15 residues. The CDR3 sequence is CASSLGDREADTQYF. As DNA, the CDR3 is TGTGCCAGCAGCTTAGGGGACAGGGAGGCAGATACGCAGTATTTT.

V is TRBV27 and J is TRBJ2-7; TRBD1 matches at 7 bases. The V gene's germline CDR1 is MNHEY and CDR2 SMNVEV (reference sequence). J lost 1 base, V lost 8 bases, and 17 bases had no gene match. This CDR3 has 17 residues. Here the CDR3 DNA reads TGTGCCAGCCGCAGGGGGAGCGTTGCTACCAATTCCTACGAGCAGTACTTC. This encodes CASRRGSVATNSYEQYF.

This sequence joins TRBV29-1 and TRBJ1-5; no reliable D call. V dropped 7 bases and J dropped 8 bases, with 15 bases sitting between them. This CDR3 has 12 residues. The germline V gene encodes CDR1 SQVTM and CDR2 ANQGSEA. The CDR3, as DNA: TGCAGCGCAGCCGAGGGCTCGGAGCCCCAGCATTTT. Translating it yields CSAAEGSEPQHF.

The chain is built from TRBV11-1 and TRBJ1-1, with no clear D. V was clipped by 3 bases and J by 1 base, with 3 bases between them. Germline values: CDR1 SGHAT, CDR2 FQDESV (reference sequence). The CDR3 sequence is 12 residues long. For the CDR3, the DNA is TGTGCCAGCAGCTTCTCGAACACTGAAGCTTTCTTT. This codes for CASSFSNTEAFF.

The chain employs TRBV7-3 and TRBJ2-3; D is unclear. Germline V lookup: CDR1 SGHTA, CDR2 FQGTGA. This CDR3 is 14 amino acids long. The ends were cut back, 2 bases at V and 0 bases at J, with 6 bases in the middle. The CDR3, as DNA: TGTGCCAGCAGCTTACAGACTAGCACAGATACGCAGTATTTT. Its translation: CASSLQTSTDTQYF.

Written as DNA, the CDR3 is TGTGCCAGTAGTTTCGGACAGGGGACAGCATACGAGCAGTACTTC. It is translated as CASSFGQGTAYEQYF. The chain has TRBV19 and TRBJ2-7; 9 bases line up with TRBD1. The CDR3 totals 15 residues. Germline CDR1 is LNHDA and CDR2 is SQIVND (reference sequence). With V trimmed by 5 bases and J by 4 bases, 9 bases remained unmatched.

This clone was counted only a few times. The chain has TRBV7-8 and TRBJ1-1; D uncertain. The V end lost 1 base, the J end lost 1 base, and 7 bases lay between the germline ends. Germline CDR1 reads SGHVS; CDR2 reads FQNEAQ. The CDR3 is 14 residues long. The CDR3 coding sequence is TGTGCCAGCAGCTTAGTGGCGGGGAACACTGAAGCTTTCTTT. Amino acids: CASSLVAGNTEAFF.

This rearrangement joins TRBV4-1 to TRBJ2-5; 8 bases are shared with TRBD2. CDR1 is MGHRA and CDR2 is YSYEKL in the germline V gene. J gave up 5 bases and V 3 bases, and 11 bases lay outside the gene matches. The CDR3 sequence is 16 residues long. This CDR3 is CASSQSSGVPLETQYF. The DNA for the CDR3 is TGCGCCAGCAGCCAGAGTAGCGGGGTCCCTTTGGAGACCCAGTACTTC.

This clone was seen a few times. This chain uses TRBV29-1 with TRBJ2-7, with TRBD1 matching over 9 bases. Germline V gives CDR1 SQVTM, CDR2 ANQGSEA. This CDR3 comprises 14 residues. V shed 3 bases and J 6 bases; nucleotides not matched to a gene: 9. The CDR3 sequence: CSVDGTGFSGEQYF. The DNA of the CDR3 is TGCAGCGTTGACGGGACAGGGTTTTCGGGCGAGCAGTACTTC.

The chain combines TRBV9 with TRBJ2-2; 9 bases agree with TRBD2. The germline V gene has CDR1 SGDLS and CDR2 YYNGEE. The V segment lost 4 bases and the J segment 6 bases; nucleotides outside the gene matches: 13. CDR3 size: 17 residues. The CDR3 nucleotides are TGTGCCAGCAGCCCCCTCCCGGGACTAGCCTTCGCCGGGGAGCTGTTTTTT. Its protein product is CASSPLPGLAFAGELFF.

This chain connects TRBV25-1 to TRBJ1-2, with 7 bases fitting TRBD1. The junction had 9 bases not matched to a gene; V was cut back by 6 bases and J by 2 bases. Germline V gene lookup returns CDR1 MGHDK and CDR2 SYGVNS. The CDR3 covers 15 residues. The CDR3 region is CASSTRQGINYGYTF. Here the CDR3 DNA reads TGTGCCAGCAGCACGAGACAGGGAATAAACTATGGCTACACCTTC.

The chain joins TRBV7-3 to TRBJ1-2; 10 bases match TRBD1. The CDR3 has 15 amino acids. CDR1 is SGHTA and CDR2 is FQGTGA in the germline V gene. The junction had 6 bases not matched to a gene; V was cut back by 4 bases and J by 4 bases. The CDR3: CASSSTGGAGYGYTF. CDR3 bases: TGTGCCAGCAGCTCGACAGGGGGCGCGGGCTATGGCTACACCTTC. Full variable domain (remainder filled in from reference TRBV7-3 and TRBJ1-2): GAGVSQTPSNKVTEKGKYVELRCDPISGHTALYWYRQSLGQGPEFLIYFQGTGAADDSGLPNDRFFAVRPEGSVSTLKIQRTERGDSAVYLCASSSTGGAGYGYTFGSGTRLTVV.